This T cell receptor beta chain was captured by sequencing in a study of shared clonotypes between healthy human individuals (TCRdb year 2020). In the study overall: A few men and a couple of women, aged 18 to 49 years, made up the cohort. Per donor, three plates each were used for CD4 naive and CD4 memory, two for CD8 naive, and one for CD8 memory. Blood TCR repertoires of about five healthy adults were deeply sequenced to estimate repertoire size and the extent of clonotype sharing between individuals. Libraries were prepared and TCR repertoires were sequenced by different laboratories using diverse techniques, in order to increase sequencing depth and limit assay-specific biases. Per donor, leukapheresis produced somewhere between about 0.9 and 9.5 billion PBMCs.

On this clone itself: The antigen it binds to is not known. No quality values exist for individual bases; no much larger clone is one base distant.

Donors were healthy HIV-negative adults with no recently reported acute infections or vaccinations. All donors were Caucasian adults living in Nashville, Tennessee, USA. CD4+ T cells were enriched by magnetic negative selection, after which naive cells were positively selected on CD45RA and the negative fraction was taken as the memory subset. Blood was collected by leukapheresis, and PBMCs were isolated by Ficoll-Histopaque density gradient centrifugation and then cryopreserved in liquid nitrogen vapor phase. Purity and quantity of every magnetically sorted T cell population were checked by analytical flow cytometry. Each sorted fraction had its genomic DNA isolated and then quantified by UV absorbance on a Nanodrop 2000c. Results the study describes overall, beyond this receptor: Larger estimated clonotype richness was generally found for naive subsets than for memory subsets. Higher generation probabilities were observed for clonotypes shared by all four sorted-subset donors than for non-shared clonotypes. Pairwise subsampling led to the expectation that sequencing depth would affect the degree of clonotype sharing among donors. Because the study included a small number of donors, the genetic and exposure-history diversity represented was limited. Only blood was sampled, and tissue TCR repertoires likely differ from those in blood. Even with the large sequencing depth, rarefaction of the sorted-subset datasets indicated that sequencing was incomplete. Across a few donors, roughly 5.1% of naive CD4, approximately 3.6% of naive CD8, 2.3% of memory CD4, and 0.4% of memory CD8 clonotypes were shared.

TCR CDR3 regions were amplified from genomic DNA by multiplex PCR using the deep immunoSEQ assay. Extracted genomic DNA from each cell subset was distributed evenly across all wells of several immunoSEQ 96-well plates, and each plate was treated as a replicate. Each replicate PCR for sorted subsets received around 0.2 ug genomic DNA, equal to tens of thousands of T cell genomes. Purified libraries were quantified with a Qubit 3.0 fluorometer, sized on a Bioanalyzer 2100, and re-quantified with the KAPA Library Quantification kit. Every immunoSEQ 96-well plate was sequenced on a dedicated single-read 150-cycle Illumina NextSeq 550 flow cell. Concerning the study's data processing: Because the immunoSEQ output included only junctional sequences and no quality scores, the filtering could not be the same as the filtering used for full-length reads. Sequences were annotated with PyIR, a Python wrapper for IgBLAST v1.9, and V/J genes and CDR3 were assigned using IMGT germline references. Any read was removed if the V/J assignment was weak (E-value above 1e-6), the CDR3 was missing, or the read contained stop codons, out-of-frame junctions, or ambiguous translated residues. V3J clonotypes were defined by identical inferred V gene, J gene, and CDR3 amino acid sequence. The percentage overlap between two repertoires was calculated by dividing the number of shared unique clonotypes by the size of the smaller repertoire. Three approaches were used to assess repertoire richness: RTK rarefaction, the Chao1 estimator, and Recon v2.1 estimates of unobserved clonotypes. OLGA was used to compute generation probabilities for all TCRbeta clonotypes that the gDNA method yielded from a few donors. In TCRdb, the immuneACCESS table is reduced to in-frame sequences with V and J assigned. These tables do not hold every clone; where another copy was compared, an unresolved V gene accounts for under half, and the others remain unexplained. The DNA was the basis for D and trimming; V, J and clone size are from that table. For this sample there are 2 million to 2.5 million clones; nearly 97% appear just once. The leading ten clones occupy approximately 0.13% of the sample.

A distance of 8 bases separates the germline ends of V and J, which lose 1 base and 0 bases respectively. The CDR3, cysteine through phenylalanine, is 15 amino acids long. CDR3 DNA is the only sequence kept; it has 45 bases, read in frame from the first base. The germline V gene sets CDR1 to SGHTA and CDR2 to FQGTGA. This TCR came from a man between 18 and 29 years old in good health. The chain uses TRBV7-3 and TRBJ2-3; no D gene can be assigned with confidence. Sequenced sample: naive CD4+ T cells sorted from blood. The sample's cell subset or site, from its label and the paper: CD45RA+ positively selected. Read as DNA, the sequence is TGTGCCAGCAGCTTAAAGGGCTACAGCACAGATACGCAGTATTTT. It codes for CASSLKGYSTDTQYF.